This T cell receptor beta chain was recorded in a study of T cells in localized non-small cell lung cancer (TCRdb year 2020). As for the study more broadly: The study analyzed T cell repertoires of hundreds of early-stage NSCLC patients, comparing tumors and uninvolved tumor-adjacent lungs. The cohort comprised around 240 treatment-naïve NSCLC patients with resected, localized lung tumors. NSCLC patients had a mean age of around 61 years, and more than 120 were male and about a hundred female. What the study reported, not specific to this receptor: Of the top 100 tumor clones, a median of roughly 57 were detected in paired uninvolved adjacent lung; under 30 were also among that lung's top 100. Longer overall survival was associated with higher T cell density in blood, whereas shorter survival was associated with higher clonality in adjacent lung. Because multi-region tumor sequencing was not done, intratumor heterogeneity could not be ruled out. Because the study design was exploratory, TCR variables were selected using unadjusted p-values without false-discovery rate correction. Uninvolved tumor-adjacent lung showed the highest T cell clonality, higher than tumor, which suggests more focused antigenic responses in the uninvolved tumor-adjacent lung.

At diagnosis, peripheral blood, uninvolved tumor-adjacent lung and tumor were collected and were preserved as a mix of fresh-frozen and FFPE material. For TCR repertoire profiling, blood samples were analyzed in the form of peripheral blood mononuclear cells. V loses 4 bases at its end and J loses 0 bases; junction bases beyond the gene matches: 7. The CDR3 runs 17 amino acids, cysteine and phenylalanine included. This entry keeps only the CDR3 DNA: 51 bases, framed from base 1. As encoded in the germline V gene (reference sequence), CDR1 is SGHNT while CDR2 is YYREEE. Regarding this clone: The specificity of this receptor is unknown. Per-nucleotide qualities are absent, and no much larger clonotype sits a single base away.

The immunoSEQ Assay was used to sequence TCR beta CDR3 regions from DNA. The authors' analysis ran thus. T cell density was computed as TCR beta template counts normalized to usable DNA estimated by amplifying housekeeping genes. Richness was estimated using the preseqR package, with extrapolation to 400,000 templates for PBMC samples and to 120,000 templates for tissue samples. Clonality was defined by subtracting Pielou's evenness from one. Tissue-enriched TCRs were identified through differential abundance testing performed on productive amino-acid clonotypes, with a minimum total count of 5 and an alpha of 0.1. The Jaccard Index and the Morisita Overlap Index were used to measure how much the repertoires overlapped between compartments. GLIPH grouped TCR beta CDR3s together with public tetramer-defined viral CDR3s, and a viral motif had to include at least three viral sequences and also show V-gene enrichment. TCRdb limited this immuneACCESS table to in-frame rearrangements with V and J called. A share of clones is missing; checked studies link under half to unresolved V genes, and the rest is unexplained. The D gene and trimming were derived from the DNA, and the V and J assignments and clone size from that table. The sample table lists some 30,000 clones, 90% to 95% of them with a count of one. The top ten constitute 0.73% of the sample.

This clonotype originated in a woman aged 35 to 69 with stage I lung adenocarcinoma. Sample: peripheral blood, taken before any cancer treatment. The V gene is TRBV5-4 and the J gene is TRBJ2-2, with 9 middle bases fitting TRBD2. The CDR3 region has the sequence CASSSTGLAANTGELFF. In nucleotide form, the sequence is TGTGCCAGCAGCAGTACGGGACTAGCAGCGAACACCGGGGAGCTGTTTTTT.